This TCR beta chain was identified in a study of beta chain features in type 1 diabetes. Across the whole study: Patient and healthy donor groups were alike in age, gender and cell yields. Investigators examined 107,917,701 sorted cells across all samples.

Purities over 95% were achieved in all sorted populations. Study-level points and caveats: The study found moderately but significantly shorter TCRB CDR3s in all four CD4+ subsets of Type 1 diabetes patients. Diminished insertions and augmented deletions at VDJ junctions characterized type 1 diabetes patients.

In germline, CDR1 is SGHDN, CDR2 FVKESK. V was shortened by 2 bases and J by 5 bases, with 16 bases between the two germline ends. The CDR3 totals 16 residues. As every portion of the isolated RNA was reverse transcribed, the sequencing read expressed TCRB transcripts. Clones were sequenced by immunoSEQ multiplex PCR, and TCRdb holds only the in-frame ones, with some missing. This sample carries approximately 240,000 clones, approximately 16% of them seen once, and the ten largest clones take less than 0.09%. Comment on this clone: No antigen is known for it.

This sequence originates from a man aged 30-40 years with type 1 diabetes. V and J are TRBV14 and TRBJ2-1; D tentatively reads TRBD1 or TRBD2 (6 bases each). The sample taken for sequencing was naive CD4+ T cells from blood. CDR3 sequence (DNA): TGTGCCAGCAGCCAACTACGGGGGCCGCTAAACAATGAGCAGTTCTTC. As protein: CASSQLRGPLNNEQFF.